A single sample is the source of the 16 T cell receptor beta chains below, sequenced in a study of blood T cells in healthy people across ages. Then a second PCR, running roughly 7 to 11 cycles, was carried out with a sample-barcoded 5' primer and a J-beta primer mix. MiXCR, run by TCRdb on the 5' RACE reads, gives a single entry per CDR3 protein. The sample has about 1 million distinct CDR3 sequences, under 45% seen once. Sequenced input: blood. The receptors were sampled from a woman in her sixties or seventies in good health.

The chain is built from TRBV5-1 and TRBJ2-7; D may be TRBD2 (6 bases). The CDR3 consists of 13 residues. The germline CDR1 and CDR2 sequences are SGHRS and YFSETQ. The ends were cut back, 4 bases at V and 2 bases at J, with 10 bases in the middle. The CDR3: CASSPREPYEQYF. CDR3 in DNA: TGCGCCAGCAGCCCACGGGAGCCCTACGAGCAGTACTTC.

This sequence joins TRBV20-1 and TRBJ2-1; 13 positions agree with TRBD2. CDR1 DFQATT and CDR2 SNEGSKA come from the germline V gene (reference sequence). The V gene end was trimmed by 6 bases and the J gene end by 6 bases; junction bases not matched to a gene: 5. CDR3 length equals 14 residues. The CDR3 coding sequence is TGCAGTGCGGAGACTAGCGGGAGGATCAATGAGCAGTTCTTC. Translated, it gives CSAETSGRINEQFF.

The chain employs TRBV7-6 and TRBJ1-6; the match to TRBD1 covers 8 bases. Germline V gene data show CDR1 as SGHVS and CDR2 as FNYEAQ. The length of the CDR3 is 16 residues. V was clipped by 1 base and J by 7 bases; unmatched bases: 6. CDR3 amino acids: CASSLGQGTSNSPLHF. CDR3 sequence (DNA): TGTGCCAGCAGCTTAGGACAGGGGACCTCGAATTCACCCCTCCACTTT.

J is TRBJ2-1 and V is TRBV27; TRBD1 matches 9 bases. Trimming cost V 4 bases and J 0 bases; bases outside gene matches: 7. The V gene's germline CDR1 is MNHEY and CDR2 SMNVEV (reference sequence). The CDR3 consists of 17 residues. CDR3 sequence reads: CASSSQGQGYSYNEQFF. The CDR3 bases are TGTGCCAGCAGTTCGCAGGGACAGGGCTACTCCTACAATGAGCAGTTCTTC.

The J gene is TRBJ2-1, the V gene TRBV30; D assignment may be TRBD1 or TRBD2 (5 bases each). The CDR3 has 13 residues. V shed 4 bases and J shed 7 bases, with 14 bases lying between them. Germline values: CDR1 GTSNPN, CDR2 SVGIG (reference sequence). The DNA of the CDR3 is TGTGCCTGGATCCGGGACCATGAGAATGAGCAGTTCTTC. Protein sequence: CAWIRDHENEQFF.

As DNA, the CDR3 is TGTGCCAGCAGCTTAATGGCCTTTGGGAGCACTGAAGCTTTCTTT. Translating it yields CASSLMAFGSTEAFF. The V and J genes are TRBV7-9 and TRBJ1-1, with D uncertain. Germline CDR1 SEHNR, CDR2 FQNEAQ (reference sequence). The V end lost 2 bases, the J end lost 4 bases, and 14 bases lay between the germline ends. CDR3 length: 15 amino acids. The whole variable domain, filled in from reference TRBV7-9 and TRBJ1-1, reads DTGVSQNPRHKITKRGQNVTFRCDPISEHNRLYWYRQTLGQGPEFLTYFQNEAQLEKSRLLSDRFSAERPKGSFSTLEIQRTEQGDSAMYLCASSLMAFGSTEAFFGQGTRLTVV.

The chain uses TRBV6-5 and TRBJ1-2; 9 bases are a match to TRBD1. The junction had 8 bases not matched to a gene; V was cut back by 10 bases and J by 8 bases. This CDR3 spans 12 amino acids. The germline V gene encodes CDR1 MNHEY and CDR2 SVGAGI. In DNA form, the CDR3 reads TGTGCCAACTCGGACAGGGGCAGGGGCTACACCTTC. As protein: CANSDRGRGYTF.

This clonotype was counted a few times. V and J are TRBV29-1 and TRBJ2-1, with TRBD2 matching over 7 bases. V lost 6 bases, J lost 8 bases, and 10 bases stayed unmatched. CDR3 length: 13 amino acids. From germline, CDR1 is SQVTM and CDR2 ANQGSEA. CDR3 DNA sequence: TGCAGCGTAGAGCGGGAAGGGTTTCATGAGCAGTTCTTC. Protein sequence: CSVEREGFHEQFF.

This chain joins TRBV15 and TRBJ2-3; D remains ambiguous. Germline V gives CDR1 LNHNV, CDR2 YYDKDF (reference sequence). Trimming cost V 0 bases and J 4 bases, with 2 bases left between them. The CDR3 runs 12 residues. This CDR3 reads CATSREPDTQYF. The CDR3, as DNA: TGTGCCACCAGCAGAGAGCCAGATACGCAGTATTTT.

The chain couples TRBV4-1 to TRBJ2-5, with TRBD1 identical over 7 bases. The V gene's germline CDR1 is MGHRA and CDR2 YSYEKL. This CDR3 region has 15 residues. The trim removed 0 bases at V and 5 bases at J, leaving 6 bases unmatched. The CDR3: CASSQDTGEGETQYF. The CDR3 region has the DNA TGCGCCAGCAGCCAAGATACAGGGGAAGGCGAGACCCAGTACTTC.

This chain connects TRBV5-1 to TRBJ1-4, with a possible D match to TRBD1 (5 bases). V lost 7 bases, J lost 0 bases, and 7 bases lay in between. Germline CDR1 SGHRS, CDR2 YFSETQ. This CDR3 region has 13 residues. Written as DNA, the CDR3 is TGCGCCAGCCGACAGACAACTAATGAAAAACTGTTTTTT. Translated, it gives CASRQTTNEKLFF.

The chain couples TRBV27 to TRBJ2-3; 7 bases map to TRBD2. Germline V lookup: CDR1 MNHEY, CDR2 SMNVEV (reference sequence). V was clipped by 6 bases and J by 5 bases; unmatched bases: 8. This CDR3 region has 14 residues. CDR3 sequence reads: CASSLRGVEDTQYF. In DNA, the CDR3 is TGTGCCAGCAGCCTTCGGGGGGTTGAAGATACGCAGTATTTT.

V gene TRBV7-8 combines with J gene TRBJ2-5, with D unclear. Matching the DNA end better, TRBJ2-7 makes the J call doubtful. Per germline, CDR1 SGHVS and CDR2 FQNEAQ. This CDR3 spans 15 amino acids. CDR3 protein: CASSLLIGPHYEQYF. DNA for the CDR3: TGTGCCAGCAGCCTATTGATCGGCCCTCACTACGAGCAGTACTTC.

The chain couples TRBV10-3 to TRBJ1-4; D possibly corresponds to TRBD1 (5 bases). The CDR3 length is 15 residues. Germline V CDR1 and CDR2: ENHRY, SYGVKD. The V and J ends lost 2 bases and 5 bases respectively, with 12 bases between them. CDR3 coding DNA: TGTGCCATCAGTGAGGCGTGGGACCTAAATGAAAAACTGTTTTTT. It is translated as CAISEAWDLNEKLFF.

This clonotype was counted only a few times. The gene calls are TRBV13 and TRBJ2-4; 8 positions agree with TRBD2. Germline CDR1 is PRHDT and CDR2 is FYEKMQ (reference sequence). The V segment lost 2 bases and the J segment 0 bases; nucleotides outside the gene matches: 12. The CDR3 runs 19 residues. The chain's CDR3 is CASSLQGSGAQLAKNIQYF. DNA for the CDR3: TGTGCCAGCAGCTTACAGGGTAGCGGGGCCCAATTAGCCAAAAACATTCAGTACTTC.

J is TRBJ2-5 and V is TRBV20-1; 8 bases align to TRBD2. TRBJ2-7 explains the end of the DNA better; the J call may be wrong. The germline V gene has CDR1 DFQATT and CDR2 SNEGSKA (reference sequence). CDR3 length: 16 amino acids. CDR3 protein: CSARPAGDDGIYEQYF. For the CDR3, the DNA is TGCAGTGCTAGACCAGCGGGAGATGATGGGATCTACGAGCAGTACTTC.